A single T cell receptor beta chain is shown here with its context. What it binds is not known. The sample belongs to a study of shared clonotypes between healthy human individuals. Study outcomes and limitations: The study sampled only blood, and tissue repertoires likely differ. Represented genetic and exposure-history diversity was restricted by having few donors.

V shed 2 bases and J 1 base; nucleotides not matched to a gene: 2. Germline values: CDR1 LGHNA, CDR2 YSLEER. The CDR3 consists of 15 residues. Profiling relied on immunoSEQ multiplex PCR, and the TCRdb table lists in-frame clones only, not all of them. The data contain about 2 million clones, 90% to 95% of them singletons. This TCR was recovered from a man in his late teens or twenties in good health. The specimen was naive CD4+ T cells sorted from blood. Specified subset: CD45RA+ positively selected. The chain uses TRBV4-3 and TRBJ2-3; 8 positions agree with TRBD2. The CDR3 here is CASSQQAGGTDTQYF. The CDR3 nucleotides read TGCGCCAGCAGCCAACAAGCGGGAGGCACAGATACGCAGTATTTT.